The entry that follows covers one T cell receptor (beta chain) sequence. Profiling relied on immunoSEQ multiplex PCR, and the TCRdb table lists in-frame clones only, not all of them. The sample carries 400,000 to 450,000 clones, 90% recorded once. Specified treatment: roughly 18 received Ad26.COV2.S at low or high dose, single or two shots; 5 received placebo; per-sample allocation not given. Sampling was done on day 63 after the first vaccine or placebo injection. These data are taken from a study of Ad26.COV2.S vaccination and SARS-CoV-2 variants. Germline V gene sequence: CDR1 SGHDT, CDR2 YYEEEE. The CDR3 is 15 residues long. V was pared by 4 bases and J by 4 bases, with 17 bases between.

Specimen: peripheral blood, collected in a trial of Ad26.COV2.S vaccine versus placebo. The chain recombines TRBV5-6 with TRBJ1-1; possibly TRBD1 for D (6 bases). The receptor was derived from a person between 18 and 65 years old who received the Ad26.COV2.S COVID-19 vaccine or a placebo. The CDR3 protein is CASSPGGAWGTEAFF. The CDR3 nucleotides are TGTGCCAGCAGCCCTGGGGGGGCGTGGGGCACTGAAGCTTTCTTT.